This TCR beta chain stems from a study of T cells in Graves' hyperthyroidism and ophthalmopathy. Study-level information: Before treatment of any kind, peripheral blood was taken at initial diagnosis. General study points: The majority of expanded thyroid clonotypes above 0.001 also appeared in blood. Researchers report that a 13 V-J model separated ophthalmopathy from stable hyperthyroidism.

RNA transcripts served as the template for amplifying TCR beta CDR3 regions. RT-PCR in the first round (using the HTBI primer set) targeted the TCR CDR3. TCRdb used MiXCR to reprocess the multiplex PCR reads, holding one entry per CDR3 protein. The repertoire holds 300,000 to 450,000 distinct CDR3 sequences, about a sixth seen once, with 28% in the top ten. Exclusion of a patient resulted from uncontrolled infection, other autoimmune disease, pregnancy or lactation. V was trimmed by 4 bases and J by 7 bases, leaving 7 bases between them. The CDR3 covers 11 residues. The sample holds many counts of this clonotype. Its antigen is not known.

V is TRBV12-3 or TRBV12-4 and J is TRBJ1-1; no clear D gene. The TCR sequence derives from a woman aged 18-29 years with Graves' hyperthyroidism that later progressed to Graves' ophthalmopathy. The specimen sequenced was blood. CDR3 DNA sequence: TGTGCCAGCAGTTCCCCCCTTGAAGCTTTCTTT. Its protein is CASSSPLEAFF.